The following is a T cell receptor beta chain sequence with its context. As yet, its antigen is unknown. The source of the sample is a study of beta chain features in type 1 diabetes. Study-level background: The samples had roughly 100,000,000 sorted cells examined in all.

CDR3 length: 14 residues. The germline CDR1 and CDR2 sequences are SGDLS and YYNGEE. With 2 bases removed from V and 2 bases from J, the gap between germline ends came to 8 bases. All of the isolated RNA was reverse transcribed, so expressed TCRB transcripts were sequenced. Repertoires were generated with immunoSEQ multiplex PCR, while TCRdb's copy carries only in-frame clones and drops some. Altogether about 160,000 clones are present, approximately 10% being singletons, with the ten largest covering 0.45% to 0.6%. Study conclusions and caveats: There was no resolution here of whether HLA type influences TCRB rearrangement. A moderate, significant TCRB CDR3 shortening appeared in type 1 diabetes across four CD4+ subsets. At VDJ recombination sites, type 1 diabetes patients had fewer insertions and more deleted nucleotides. Relative to healthy donors, patients appeared to have naive, central memory and Treg TCRB repertoires that were more similar.

The TCR sequence derives from a man aged 25-45 years with type 1 diabetes. The V call is TRBV9, the J call TRBJ2-1; maybe TRBD2 (5 bases). Source material: central memory CD4+ T cells from blood. The CDR3 DNA sequence: TGTGCCAGCAGCGTTGAGGGAACCTACAATGAGCAGTTCTTC. This gives the protein CASSVEGTYNEQFF.